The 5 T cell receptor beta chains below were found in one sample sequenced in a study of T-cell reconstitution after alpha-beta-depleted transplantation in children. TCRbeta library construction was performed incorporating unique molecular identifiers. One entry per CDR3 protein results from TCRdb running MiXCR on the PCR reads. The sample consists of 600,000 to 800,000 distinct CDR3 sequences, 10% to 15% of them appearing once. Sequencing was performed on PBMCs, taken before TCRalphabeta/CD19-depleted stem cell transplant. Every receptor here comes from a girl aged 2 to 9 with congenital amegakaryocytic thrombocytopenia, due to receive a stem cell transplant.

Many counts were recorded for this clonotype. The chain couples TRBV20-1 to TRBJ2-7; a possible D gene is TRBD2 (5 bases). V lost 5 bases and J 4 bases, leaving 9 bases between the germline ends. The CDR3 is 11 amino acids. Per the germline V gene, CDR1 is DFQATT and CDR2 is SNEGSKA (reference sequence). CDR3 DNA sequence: TGCAGTGCTTCTACGGGGTACGAGCAGTACTTC. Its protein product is CSASTGYEQYF.

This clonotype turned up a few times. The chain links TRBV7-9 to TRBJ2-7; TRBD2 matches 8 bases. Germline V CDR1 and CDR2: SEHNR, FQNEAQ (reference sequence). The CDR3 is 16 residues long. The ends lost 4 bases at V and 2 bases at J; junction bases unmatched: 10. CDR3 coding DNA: TGTGCCAGCAGCTCCTACACCGGGACTAGGACCTACGAGCAGTACTTC. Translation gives CASSSYTGTRTYEQYF. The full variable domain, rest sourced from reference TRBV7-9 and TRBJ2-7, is DTGVSQNPRHKITKRGQNVTFRCDPISEHNRLYWYRQTLGQGPEFLTYFQNEAQLEKSRLLSDRFSAERPKGSFSTLEIQRTEQGDSAMYLCASSSYTGTRTYEQYFGPGTRLTVT.

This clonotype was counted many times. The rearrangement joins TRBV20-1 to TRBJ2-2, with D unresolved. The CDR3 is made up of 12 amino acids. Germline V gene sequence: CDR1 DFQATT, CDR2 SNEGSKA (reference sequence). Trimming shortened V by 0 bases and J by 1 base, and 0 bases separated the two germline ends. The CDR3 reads CSARENTGELFF. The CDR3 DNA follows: TGCAGTGCTAGAGAGAACACCGGGGAGCTGTTTTTT.

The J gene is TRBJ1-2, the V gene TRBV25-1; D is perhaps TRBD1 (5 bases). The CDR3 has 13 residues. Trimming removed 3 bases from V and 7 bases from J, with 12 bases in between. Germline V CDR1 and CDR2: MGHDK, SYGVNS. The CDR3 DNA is TGTGCCAGCAGTGAGCACCCGGGGGGTGGCTACACCTTC. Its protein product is CASSEHPGGGYTF.

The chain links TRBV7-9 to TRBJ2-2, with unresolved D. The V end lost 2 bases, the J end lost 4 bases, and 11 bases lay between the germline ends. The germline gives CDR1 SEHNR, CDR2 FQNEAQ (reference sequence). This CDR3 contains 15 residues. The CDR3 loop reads CASSLPGPSTGELFF. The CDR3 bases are TGTGCCAGCAGCTTACCCGGGCCTTCCACCGGGGAGCTGTTTTTT.